This TCR beta chain is from a study of blood T cells in healthy people across ages. As for the study in general: About one barcoded beta molecule per two T cells came from capture by template switching.

Primed by a sample-barcoded 5' primer and a J-beta primer mix, a second PCR proceeded for roughly 6 to 12 cycles. TCRdb re-analysed the 5' RACE reads in MiXCR, keeping a single row per CDR3 protein. The repertoire holds 1.5 million to 2 million distinct CDR3 sequences, with 49% as singletons. The CDR3 extends over 17 amino acids. V gave up 6 bases and J gave up 0 bases; unmatched junction bases: 10. CDR1 and CDR2 (germline): MNHEY, SVGEGT. What was sequenced was blood. The chain combines TRBV6-2 or TRBV6-3 with TRBJ1-5, with 8 nucleotides matching TRBD1. This TCR came from a woman in her 40s in good health. CDR3 nucleotide sequence: TGTGCCAGCAGAAGACAGGGGCGCCCTTATAGCAATCAGCCCCAGCATTTT. Translation: CASRRQGRPYSNQPQHF.